A single sample is the source of the 10 T cell receptor beta chains below, sequenced in a study of T cell repertoires in cytomegalovirus infection (dated by TCRdb to between 2017 and 2020). Sequencing used an Illumina HiSeq 1500. The public sequencing data were trimmed at Q25 with fastp and processed into clonotypes with MiXCR by TCRdb, which kept only in-frame beta chains. Each CDR3 protein appears once, grouped with its most common genes and DNA. The sample table lists some 240,000 distinct CDR3 sequences, approximately 15% of them with a count of one. Roughly half of the sample is held by the ten biggest clonotypes. The sequenced sample consisted of CD8+ T cells from PBMCs. These receptors were obtained from a human donor in good health (CMV status not recorded). Some clones in this sample may be carry-over from other donors' samples.

The chain is built from TRBV20-1 and TRBJ1-6; D is possibly TRBD1 (6 bases). The CDR3 loop spans 15 amino acids. Trimming removed 1 base at V and 7 bases at J, with 14 bases between. CDR1 is DFQATT and CDR2 is SNEGSKA in the germline V gene (reference sequence). CDR3 DNA: TGCAGTGCTAGAGGGGCGGACAGCATCAATTCACCCCTCCACTTT. This gives the protein CSARGADSINSPLHF.

The chain recombines TRBV4-1 with TRBJ1-1; 8 bases fit TRBD1. The length of the CDR3 is 15 residues. With V trimmed by 5 bases and J by 0 bases, 5 bases remained unmatched. The germline CDR1 and CDR2 sequences are MGHRA and YSYEKL. CDR3 amino acids: CASSERQGMNTEAFF. CDR3 DNA: TGCGCCAGCAGCGAACGACAGGGGATGAACACTGAAGCTTTCTTT.

This clonotype turned up a few times. The chain employs TRBV11-3 and TRBJ1-1; D gene unclear. The CDR3 covers 13 residues. Germline-derived CDR1 and CDR2 are SGHNT and YENEEA. Trimming stripped 5 bases from V and 3 bases from J, with 10 bases between. The CDR3 DNA follows: TGTGCCAGCAGCCAGGCAGTTCACACTGAAGCTTTCTTT. Translated: CASSQAVHTEAFF.

A note on this clonotype: Given a much more abundant clone one base away, this may be a read error. The chain has TRBV7-9 and TRBJ2-1; 7 bases are shared with TRBD1. Germline CDR1 and CDR2: SEHNR and FQNEAQ (reference sequence). After removal of 5 bases from V and 3 bases from J, the junction contained 7 bases not matched to a gene. There are 15 residues in the CDR3. The CDR3 spells CASSRGQNFYNEQFF. The CDR3 DNA reads TGTGCCAGCAGCAGGGGACAGAACTTCTACAATGAGCAGTTCTTC. The complete variable domain, with remaining parts taken from reference TRBV7-9 and TRBJ2-1, reads DTGVSQNPRHKITKRGQNVTFRCDPISEHNRLYWYRQTLGQGPEFLTYFQNEAQLEKSRLLSDRFSAERPKGSFSTLEIQRTEQGDSAMYLCASSRGQNFYNEQFFGPGTRLTVL.

This clonotype turned up a few times. The rearrangement uses TRBV7-6 and TRBJ1-5; possibly TRBD1 for D (6 bases). CDR3 length: 16 residues. V dropped 3 bases and J dropped 2 bases, with 14 bases sitting between them. Germline V gives CDR1 SGHVS, CDR2 FNYEAQ. As DNA, the CDR3 is TGTGCCAGCAGCTTTACGACAGGTACCCGCAATCAGCCCCAGCATTTT. Its protein is CASSFTTGTRNQPQHF. The whole variable domain, filled in from reference TRBV7-6 and TRBJ1-5, reads GAGVSQSPRYKVTKRGQDVALRCDPISGHVSLYWYRQALGQGPEFLTYFNYEAQQDKSGLPNDRFSAERPEGSISTLTIQRTEQRDSAMYRCASSFTTGTRNQPQHFGDGTRLSIL.

In this sample, this clonotype turned up many times. V is TRBV7-6 and J is TRBJ2-7; D uncertain. Germline CDR1 is SGHVS and CDR2 is FNYEAQ. CDR3 size: 13 residues. With 8 bases removed from V and 0 bases from J, the gap between germline ends came to 11 bases. CDR3 in amino acids: CASGSGDSYEQYF. In DNA, the CDR3 is TGTGCCAGCGGTTCGGGTGACTCCTACGAGCAGTACTTC. The full variable domain, its missing parts supplied by reference TRBV7-6 and TRBJ2-7, is GAGVSQSPRYKVTKRGQDVALRCDPISGHVSLYWYRQALGQGPEFLTYFNYEAQQDKSGLPNDRFSAERPEGSISTLTIQRTEQRDSAMYRCASGSGDSYEQYFGPGTRLTVT.

This clonotype has ten or more counts. The chain has TRBV29-1 and TRBJ1-2; D may be TRBD1 (6 bases). Trimming pared 3 bases from V and 0 bases from J, leaving 8 bases between. Looked up from germline, CDR1 is SQVTM and CDR2 is ANQGSEA. The CDR3 covers 13 residues. In nucleotides, the CDR3 is TGCAGCGTTGACAGGGGCCCTAACTATGGCTACACCTTC. Translation gives CSVDRGPNYGYTF.

This clonotype was detected many times. V usage is TRBV11-2 and J usage is TRBJ2-1, with a weak D call TRBD1 (5 bases). Germline V gives CDR1 SGHAT, CDR2 FQNNGV. The CDR3 contains 17 residues. Trimming left V 1 base short and J 1 base short, with 14 bases between. In nucleotides, the CDR3 is TGTGCCAGCAGCTTAGGAATAGGGGAACGTTCCTACAATGAGCAGTTCTTC. As protein: CASSLGIGERSYNEQFF.

In regard to this clonotype: This could be a read error, since a much larger clone is one nucleotide away. This chain links TRBV7-9 with TRBJ2-7, with D unresolved. CDR1 SEHNR and CDR2 FQNEAQ come from the germline V gene (reference sequence). Deletions cut 5 bases from V and 4 bases from J, with 36 bases between. CDR3 length equals 21 residues. DNA of the CDR3: TGTGCCAGCAGCGGGGAAGGATGGCGAGTGGATCGGAAACACGGAATTTACGAGCAGTACTTC. It codes for CASSGEGWRVDRKHGIYEQYF.

The chain recombines TRBV7-9 with TRBJ2-7; D possibly corresponds to TRBD2 (6 bases). V was cut by 4 bases and J by 3 bases, with 16 bases left in between. CDR3 length: 15 amino acids. The germline V gene encodes CDR1 SEHNR and CDR2 FQNEAQ (reference sequence). CDR3 amino acids: CASSSAASELYEQYF. The CDR3 region has the DNA TGTGCCAGCAGCTCCGCCGCTAGCGAACTCTACGAGCAGTACTTC.